Below, one T cell receptor beta chain is given with its context. Its cognate antigen is unknown. The CDR3 has 12 amino acids. Germline lookup yields CDR1 MNHEY and CDR2 SVGAGI. V gave up 0 bases and J gave up 12 bases, with 6 bases separating them. This entry comes from a study of T cell responses to AZD1222 COVID-19 vaccine. Whole-study results and caveats: Clonal diversity was possibly underestimated, and white British individuals and females predominated among donors. The study identified only 6 or 7 AZD1222 recipients as seropositive at baseline.

Here immunoSEQ multiplex PCR was the method, and the copy in TCRdb shows in-frame clones only, minus some. The data contain over 150,000 clones, 90% to 95% of them singletons. This chain links TRBV6-5 with TRBJ1-6; no reliable D call. The TCR sequence derives from an adult who received the AZD1222 COVID-19 vaccine. The sequencing here drew on peripheral blood, taken 28 days after the second AZD1222 dose. CDR3 DNA: TGTGCCAGCAGTTACTCGCCAGGACCCCTCCACTTT. Protein sequence: CASSYSPGPLHF.